The 15 T cell receptor beta chains below all came from one sample that was sequenced in a study of blood T cell repertoires in COVID-19. Generated by immunoSEQ multiplex PCR, the TCRdb table keeps only in-frame clones and is missing some. This sample has 200,000 to 250,000 clones, with 86% found just once. The sequenced sample consisted of PBMCs or T cells enriched from blood (not recorded which). These receptors all come from a woman aged 50 to 60 who had recovered from COVID-19.

V gene TRBV10-2 combines with J gene TRBJ1-3; 8 bases map to TRBD1. Germline values: CDR1 WSHSY, CDR2 SAAADI. This CDR3 comprises 14 residues. The V gene end was trimmed by 8 bases and the J gene end by 2 bases; junction bases not matched to a gene: 5. CDR3 protein: CASREQGAGNTIYF. In nucleotides, the CDR3 is TGCGCCAGCCGCGAACAGGGGGCTGGAAACACCATATATTTT.

This clone was counted ten times or more. V is TRBV5-1 and J is TRBJ2-7; a weak D match, TRBD1 (6 bases). The ends were cut back, 4 bases at V and 0 bases at J, with 14 bases in the middle. Germline V gene data show CDR1 as SGHRS and CDR2 as YFSETQ. The CDR3 totals 15 residues. In nucleotides, the CDR3 is TGCGCCAGCAGCATCTTGACAGGACTCTCCTACGAGCAGTACTTC. Protein product: CASSILTGLSYEQYF.

Many counts were recorded for this clone. The chain has TRBV7-2 and TRBJ2-7, with D maybe TRBD2 (6 bases). Germline V gives CDR1 SGHTA, CDR2 FQGNSA. V lost 5 bases and J lost 1, with 18 bases in between. The CDR3 extends over 16 amino acids. DNA for the CDR3: TGTGCCAGCAGCCCGGCGGGGCGAACCACTTCCTACGAGCAGTACTTC. This sequence encodes CASSPAGRTTSYEQYF.

The chain joins TRBV21-1 to TRBJ1-1; the table names TRBD1, a call not compared with the DNA. TRBV21-1 is noted as a pseudogene. This CDR3 spans 15 amino acids. The CDR3 spells CASSGTGILNTEAFF. CDR3 bases: TGTGCCAGCAGCGGGACAGGGATATTGAACACTGAAGCTTTCTTT.

V and J are TRBV6-4 and TRBJ1-1; no reliable D call. This CDR3 is 13 amino acids long. Germline CDR1 is MRHNA and CDR2 is SNTAGT. V gave up 4 bases and J gave up 3 bases, with 9 bases separating them. CDR3 in amino acids: CASSVERDTEAFF. The CDR3 DNA sequence: TGTGCCAGCAGTGTTGAGCGTGACACTGAAGCTTTCTTT.

This sequence joins TRBV13 and TRBJ2-7, with D hard to call. In germline, CDR1 is PRHDT, CDR2 FYEKMQ (reference sequence). Trimming pared 5 bases from V and 7 bases from J, leaving 9 bases between. This CDR3 region has 11 residues. The CDR3 region has the DNA TGTGCCAGCAGCCCCTTTAGAGAGCAGTACTTC. Encoded protein: CASSPFREQYF.

This rearrangement joins TRBV18 to TRBJ1-1; D is possibly TRBD1 (6 bases). Germline V gives CDR1 KGHSH, CDR2 LQKENI. The V and J ends lost 6 bases and 1 base respectively, with 15 bases between them. The CDR3 runs 15 residues. For the CDR3, the DNA is TGTGCCAGCTCGCTTCAATCACAGGGGAACACTGAAGCTTTCTTT. Residues: CASSLQSQGNTEAFF.

The chain recombines TRBV5-1 with TRBJ2-5, with D possibly being TRBD1 (6 bases). This CDR3 comprises 14 residues. CDR1 and CDR2 from the germline V gene are SGHRS and YFSETQ. The V end was cut by 4 bases, the J end by 5 bases, with 15 bases between. The CDR3 DNA follows: TGCGCCAGCAGCGCGTTTGGGGGCCGGGAGACCCAGTACTTC. The encoded protein is CASSAFGGRETQYF.

This clone was counted a single time. The chain joins TRBV6-2 or TRBV6-3 to TRBJ1-5; D is ambiguous. The CDR3 length is 14 residues. Trimming pared 0 bases from V and 1 base from J, leaving 4 bases between. CDR1 MNHEY and CDR2 SVGEGT come from the germline V gene. The CDR3 reads CASSYSASNQPQHF. The CDR3 nucleotides are TGTGCCAGCAGTTACTCAGCCAGCAATCAGCCCCAGCATTTT.

V gene TRBV4-1 combines with J gene TRBJ1-2, with D perhaps matching TRBD1 (5 bases). The length of the CDR3 is 15 residues. The germline V and J ends were trimmed by 4 bases and 1 base, with 13 bases remaining between them. Germline V gives CDR1 MGHRA, CDR2 YSYEKL. CDR3 sequence (DNA): TGCGCCAGCAGCCCGGACACCCTTTTTAACTATGGCTACACCTTC. It is translated as CASSPDTLFNYGYTF.

The gene calls are TRBV21-1 and TRBJ1-1; TRBD1, the table's D call, was not compared with the DNA. TRBV21-1 corresponds to a pseudogene. CDR3 length: 14 residues. CDR3 loop: CASSKQAENTEAFF. CDR3 nucleotide sequence: TGTGCCAGCAGCAAACAGGCTGAAAACACTGAAGCTTTCTTT.

The sample holds a few counts of this clone. The chain links TRBV28 to TRBJ1-3; D is possibly TRBD1 (5 bases). The germline V and J ends were trimmed by 3 bases and 2 bases, with 14 bases remaining between them. Per the germline V gene, CDR1 is MDHEN and CDR2 is SYDVKM. The CDR3 has 16 residues. The CDR3 nucleotides are TGTGCCAGCAGTTTCCCAGGGCCCCTAGCTGGAAACACCATATATTTT. This translates into CASSFPGPLAGNTIYF.

V is TRBV6-5 and J is TRBJ1-2; D is undetermined. From germline, CDR1 is MNHEY and CDR2 SVGAGI. V lost 2 bases and J lost 7, with 11 bases in between. The CDR3 sequence is 13 residues long. Here the CDR3 reads CASSYGEGFGYTF. CDR3 coding DNA: TGTGCCAGCAGTTACGGGGAGGGTTTTGGCTACACCTTC.

The rearrangement links TRBV7-8 to TRBJ1-1; a weak D match, TRBD1 (6 bases). There are 16 residues in the CDR3. Germline CDR1 SGHVS, CDR2 FQNEAQ. The germline V and J ends were trimmed by 5 bases and 0 bases, with 16 bases remaining between them. DNA of the CDR3: TGTGCCAGCAGCCCTCTCCCAGGGGCATTGAACACTGAAGCTTTCTTT. It codes for CASSPLPGALNTEAFF.

Remarks on this clone: Other DNA sequences in the same sample also yield this CDR3. The chain has TRBV5-1 and TRBJ2-3; D remains ambiguous. Germline lookup yields CDR1 SGHRS and CDR2 YFSETQ. CDR3 length equals 14 residues. The germline V and J ends were trimmed by 0 bases and 0 bases, with 5 bases remaining between them. The DNA of the CDR3 is TGCGCCAGCAGCTTGGCGGAGAGCACAGATACGCAGTATTTT. Amino acid sequence: CASSLAESTDTQYF.